The clone carrying this TCR beta chain was recorded a few times. The record originates from a study of shared clonotypes between healthy human individuals. V dropped 4 bases and J dropped 4; count of bases not matched to a gene: 6. CDR1 is SGHNT, CDR2 YYREEE, per germline (reference sequence). This CDR3 has 14 residues. Produced via immunoSEQ multiplex PCR; TCRdb's table is partial and in-frame only. The table has 2 million to 2.5 million clones, around 95% seen once. The TCR was taken from a man in his late teens or twenties in good health. Sequencing was performed on naive CD4+ T cells sorted from blood. Subset given: CD45RA+ positively selected. This sequence joins TRBV5-4 and TRBJ1-2, with 8 bases aligning to TRBD1. In nucleotides, the CDR3 is TGTGCCAGCAGCCCGACAGGGGCAGTCTATGGCTACACCTTC. Translation: CASSPTGAVYGYTF.